The next 2 T cell receptor beta chains were all read from a single sample in a study of T cell changes during pregnancy in multiple sclerosis. TCRdb's copy holds only in-frame clones and misses some; the assay was immunoSEQ multiplex PCR. Of about 76,000 clones in the sample, roughly 93% are singletons; the top ten hold 2.5% to 3%. This sample comprised peripheral blood, obtained in the second trimester of pregnancy. Every receptor here comes from a female donor with multiple sclerosis, enrolled in a pregnancy study.

This sequence joins TRBV11-3 and TRBJ2-1; 8 bases map to TRBD2. Germline V gene lookup returns CDR1 SGHNT and CDR2 YENEEA. There are 17 residues in the CDR3. V was pared by 1 base and J by 6 bases, with 11 bases of the junction left unmatched. In DNA, the CDR3 is TGTGCCAGCAGCTTAGGGGTTGCGGGGGGCAATGCCAATGAGCAGTTCTTC. Protein product: CASSLGVAGGNANEQFF.

CDR3 nucleotide sequence: TGTGCCAGCAGCTTAATTACAGGGGATTATGGCTACACCTTC. The encoded protein is CASSLITGDYGYTF. The chain uses TRBV7-9 and TRBJ1-2, with 7 bases that match TRBD1. V was pared by 2 bases and J by 5 bases, with 5 bases of the junction left unmatched. The CDR3 length is 14 residues. CDR1 is SEHNR, CDR2 FQNEAQ, per germline (reference sequence). The variable domain in full, completed from reference TRBV7-9 and TRBJ1-2, reads DTGVSQNPRHKITKRGQNVTFRCDPISEHNRLYWYRQTLGQGPEFLTYFQNEAQLEKSRLLSDRFSAERPKGSFSTLEIQRTEQGDSAMYLCASSLITGDYGYTFGSGTRLTVV.